This T cell receptor beta chain is from a study of CD8+ T cells in alopecia areata. In the study overall: Each recipient was a roughly 6-10-week-old female C3H/HeJ mouse given skin from an approximately 6-12-month-old C3H/HeJ donor with spontaneous alopecia.

Germline values: CDR1 NSQYPW, CDR2 LRSPGD (reference sequence). The CDR3 extends over 15 amino acids. The V end lost 0 bases, the J end lost 2 bases, and 10 bases lay between the germline ends. Sequencing used cDNA as its template, made by extracting RNA and reverse transcribing it. TCRdb keeps only in-frame clones here, not all; method: immunoSEQ multiplex PCR. The sample yields about 9,000 clones, without any singletons. CD4, CD8alpha, NKG2D, NKG2ACE and other markers guided sorting of pooled cutaneous lymph node cells. The sample holds many counts of this clone. The gene symbols are mouse symbols. The read halts 4 residues ahead of the CDR3 end, with the missing end drawn from the germline J gene.

The origin of this receptor is a C3H/HeJ mouse with alopecia areata. The mouse strain carries the MHC haplotype H2-k. The sequenced sample was CD8+ T cells sorted from a lymph node. The V and J genes are TRBV1 and TRBJ1-1; tentatively, D is TRBD1 (6 bases). The CDR3 loop reads CTCSADARGNTEVFF. The sequenced CDR3 bases are TGCACCTGCAGTGCAGATGCCAGGGGTAACACA.